The entry below describes one T cell receptor beta chain. Its antigen is unknown. Study-level findings and limits: The TCR gene usage of tumor memory CD4+ T cells clustered together with blood and lymph node memory CD4+ cells and with lymph node naive CD4+ cells.

Full-length variable regions came from constant-region reverse primers plus semi-nested Nested Universal Primer A PCR. MiXCR was run by TCRdb on the 5' RACE reads, yielding one entry per CDR3 protein. This table holds over 30,000 distinct CDR3 sequences, roughly 26% found once. There are 16 residues in the CDR3. Germline V lookup: CDR1 SGHKS, CDR2 YYEKEE (reference sequence). Trimming shortened V by 0 bases and J by 5 bases, and 12 bases separated the two germline ends. This chain joins TRBV5-5 and TRBJ1-6; D ambiguous. The material sequenced was naive CD4+ T cells sorted from a lymph node. This sample's subset: naive CD4+ T cells, CD4+CD45RA+CD25-. This clonotype was sampled from a female donor with breast cancer. This CDR3 is CASSLAPGQHNSPLHF. The CDR3 DNA is TGTGCCAGCAGCTTGGCGCCCGGGCAGCATAATTCACCCCTCCACTTT.